A selection of T cell receptor beta chains follows, all from one sample in a study of blood T cell repertoires in COVID-19. Method: immunoSEQ multiplex PCR; TCRdb's copy keeps in-frame clones and lacks some. The sample lists around 300,000 clones; roughly nine tenths were seen once. Sample: PBMCs or T cells enriched from blood (not recorded which). The source of these receptors is a woman aged 60-75 years who had recovered from COVID-19. Each CDR3 is given without its conserved first and last residue. Each record gives: V gene, J gene, clone size, D gene, CDR3 protein. The D gene is left open where the match is weak. For some rows the clone size is stated as once, few or many, or as a class when expanded; others skip it.

TRBV19,TRBJ1-5,NA,TRBD1,ASTRDSYYNQPQH
TRBV6-5,TRBJ1-1,NA,NA,ASSYPGDEAF
TRBV7-9,TRBJ1-2,NA,NA,ASSPGAHYGYT
TRBV7-9,TRBJ1-1,NA,TRBD1,ASSFLGTGNTEAF
TRBV24-1,TRBJ2-1,few,TRBD2,ATSARTSGYNEQF
TRBV28,TRBJ1-6,NA,TRBD1,ASNTPGTGVYSPLH
TRBV4-1,TRBJ2-7,NA,TRBD2,ASSQGRGGGRKSYEQY
TRBV4-1,TRBJ1-4,NA,NA,ASSLIILPNEKLF
TRBV28,TRBJ1-2,NA,NA,ASSLGGRYDYT
TRBV3-1/TRBV3-2,TRBJ1-4,few,TRBD1,ASSPLTGDEKLF
TRBV15,TRBJ2-7,few,NA,ATSRDRGDFKY
TRBV7-2,TRBJ2-5,NA,NA,ASTSFLRGIGTQY
TRBV11-2,TRBJ1-5,NA,NA,ASSLGQSNQPQH
TRBV10-3,TRBJ2-7,NA,TRBD2,AISDKREHEQY
TRBV2,TRBJ1-2,NA,NA,ASRPTINGYT
TRBV5-1,TRBJ2-3,once,TRBD2,ASSLYGRTSGDPQMSLY
TRBV5-1,TRBJ1-6,NA,NA,ASSPGGGSPLH
TRBV30,TRBJ1-6,NA,NA,AWSVLMPGNSPLH
TRBV12-3/TRBV12-4,TRBJ2-3,NA,NA,ASSLRFGTQY
TRBV6-1,TRBJ1-1,NA,NA,ASGSLGNTEAF
TRBV7-2,TRBJ1-6,NA,TRBD1,ASSFMTGYNSPLH
TRBV7-7,TRBJ2-5,NA,TRBD1,ASSLNRGMETQY
TRBV7-2,TRBJ1-6,NA,TRBD1,ASSPRQGRSSPLH
TRBV12-3/TRBV12-4,TRBJ1-6,NA,TRBD1,ASFRDRDSPLH
TRBV3-1/TRBV3-2,TRBJ2-1,NA,NA,ASSQDPLAGAYNEQF
TRBV7-9,TRBJ1-6,NA,TRBD1,ASTLGQNNSPLH
TRBV25-1,TRBJ1-2,once,NA,ASRNSGLYGYT
TRBV4-1,TRBJ1-1,few,TRBD1,ASSQVQGGGTEAF
TRBV19,TRBJ1-6,NA,NA,ASSFRRSSYNSPLH
TRBV7-6,TRBJ2-1,once,TRBD1,ASSWDFWTGGGDEQF
TRBV18,TRBJ1-5,NA,NA,ASSLDPGGQPQH
TRBV19,TRBJ2-7,NA,TRBD2,ASSRLAGLLYEQY
TRBV3-1/TRBV3-2,TRBJ1-1,NA,TRBD1,ASSQGTGITEAF
TRBV11-3,TRBJ1-3,NA,NA,ASSLRGNGNTIY
TRBV7-9,TRBJ1-2,few,NA,ASSTGLGYT
TRBV28,TRBJ1-6,NA,NA,ASSLGGLYNSPLH
TRBV5-1,TRBJ2-1,NA,TRBD1,ASGQGNYNEQF
TRBV10-1,TRBJ2-1,NA,TRBD2,ASSEAKAGGSYNEQF
TRBV6-1,TRBJ2-3,NA,NA,ASREGAGTDTQY
TRBV7-8,TRBJ2-6,NA,NA,ASSPTPRGSGANVLT
TRBV30,TRBJ2-7,NA,TRBD2,AWGTSGGPSYEQY